The 6 T cell receptor beta chains below come from one sample, sequenced in a study of T cell clonotyping in hematopoietic cell transplantation. Assay: immunoSEQ multiplex PCR; the TCRdb copy retains only in-frame clones and omits some. Altogether 40,000 to 45,000 clones are present, approximately 94% being singletons, with the ten largest covering 0.7% to 0.95%. Sequenced material: peripheral blood mononuclear cells. Every receptor here comes from a woman aged 45-60 years in good health. Some clones in this sample may be carry-over from other donors' samples.

The V and J genes are TRBV29-1 and TRBJ2-6; D is possibly TRBD2 (5 bases). Trimming took off 0 bases at V and 3 bases at J, with 9 bases between the two ends. The CDR3 has 15 residues. Germline-derived CDR1 and CDR2 are SQVTM and ANQGSEA. This chain's CDR3 is CSVEDLGDGANVLTF. CDR3 coding DNA: TGCAGCGTTGAAGATCTCGGGGATGGGGCCAACGTCCTGACTTTC.

For the CDR3, the DNA is TGTGCCAGCAGTTTAGGGACAGCCCCTAACTATGGCTACACCTTC. This codes for CASSLGTAPNYGYTF. The genes are TRBV28 and TRBJ1-2, with TRBD1 matching 7 bases. Germline values: CDR1 MDHEN, CDR2 SYDVKM. Trimming at V came to 2 bases and at J to 0 bases, leaving 3 bases not matched to a gene. This CDR3 region has 15 residues.

The chain combines TRBV11-2 with TRBJ2-7; D remains ambiguous. V was trimmed by 5 bases and J by 0 bases, leaving 8 bases between them. Germline CDR1 reads SGHAT; CDR2 reads FQNNGV. This CDR3 contains 13 residues. The CDR3 sequence is CASSKGHSYEQYF. CDR3 sequence (DNA): TGTGCCAGCAGCAAGGGCCACTCCTACGAGCAGTACTTC.

The chain couples TRBV7-2 to TRBJ2-5; possibly TRBD1 for D (6 bases). Trimming pared 5 bases from V and 2 bases from J, leaving 9 bases between. The CDR3 is 13 residues long. The germline V gene has CDR1 SGHTA and CDR2 FQGNSA. The CDR3, as DNA: TGTGCCAGCAGCCTCGGACAGCAAGAGACCCAGTACTTC. Its protein product is CASSLGQQETQYF.

The chain carries TRBV7-8 and TRBJ2-7; no clear D gene. The germline V gene encodes CDR1 SGHVS and CDR2 FQNEAQ. The CDR3 length is 13 residues. Trimming took 5 bases from V and 5 from J, leaving 13 bases between them. CDR3 bases: TGTGCCAGCAGCCCTTCTAGGTTCGACGAGCAGTACTTC. It codes for CASSPSRFDEQYF.

V and J are TRBV6-6 and TRBJ1-5; D gene unclear. This CDR3 is built from 13 residues. Germline V gene lookup returns CDR1 MNHNY and CDR2 SVGAGI (reference sequence). Deletions cut 0 bases from V and 11 bases from J, with 11 bases between. For the CDR3, the DNA is TGTGCCAGCAGTTACTCTATTGGTGGGGCCCAGCATTTT. Translation: CASSYSIGGAQHF.